This TCR beta chain was recorded in a study of T-cell reconstitution after alpha-beta-depleted transplantation in children. It was with unique molecular identifiers that the TCRbeta library was prepared. TCRdb re-derived calls from the PCR reads in MiXCR, one entry per CDR3 protein. The profile shows 450,000 to 500,000 distinct CDR3 sequences, under 15% of them singletons. This clonotype showed up many times. CDR1 and CDR2 from the germline V gene are MNHEY and SVGEGT. V was trimmed by 5 bases and J by 7 bases, leaving 14 bases between them. This CDR3 is built from 13 residues. The chain links TRBV6-2 or TRBV6-3 to TRBJ1-1; perhaps TRBD1 as D (6 bases). The material sequenced was PBMCs from the stem cell graft donor, taken from the stem cell graft. This TCR was recovered from a human donor who donated a stem cell graft to a child with combined immunodeficiency. The CDR3: CASSLQGSGEAFF. The CDR3 DNA reads TGTGCCAGCAGTCTACAGGGTTCCGGTGAAGCTTTCTTT.